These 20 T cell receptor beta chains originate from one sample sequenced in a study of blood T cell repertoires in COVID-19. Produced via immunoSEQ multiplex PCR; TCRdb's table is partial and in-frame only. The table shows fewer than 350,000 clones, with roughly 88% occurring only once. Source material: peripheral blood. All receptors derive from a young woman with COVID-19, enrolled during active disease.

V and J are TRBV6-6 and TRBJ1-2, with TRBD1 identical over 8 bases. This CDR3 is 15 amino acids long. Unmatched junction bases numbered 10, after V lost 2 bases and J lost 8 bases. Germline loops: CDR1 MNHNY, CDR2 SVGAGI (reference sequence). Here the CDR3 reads CASSYPQGAVEGYTF. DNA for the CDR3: TGTGCCAGCAGTTACCCCCAGGGGGCCGTCGAAGGCTACACCTTC.

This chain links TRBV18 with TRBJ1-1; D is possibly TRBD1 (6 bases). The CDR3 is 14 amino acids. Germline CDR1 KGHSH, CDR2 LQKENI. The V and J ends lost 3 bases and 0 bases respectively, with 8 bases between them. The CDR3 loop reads CASSPGQMNTEAFF. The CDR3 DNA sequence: TGTGCCAGCTCACCGGGACAAATGAACACTGAAGCTTTCTTT.

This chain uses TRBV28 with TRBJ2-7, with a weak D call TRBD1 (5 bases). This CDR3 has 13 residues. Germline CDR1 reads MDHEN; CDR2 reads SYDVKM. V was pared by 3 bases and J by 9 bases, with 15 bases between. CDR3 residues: CASSLGRQGRQYV. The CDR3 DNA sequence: TGTGCCAGCAGTTTGGGTCGGCAGGGAAGGCAGTACGTC.

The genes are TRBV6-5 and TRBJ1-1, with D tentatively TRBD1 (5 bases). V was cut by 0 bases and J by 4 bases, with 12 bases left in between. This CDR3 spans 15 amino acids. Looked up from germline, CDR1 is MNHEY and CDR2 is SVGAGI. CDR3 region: CASSYSSTGVTEAFF. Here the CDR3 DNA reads TGTGCCAGCAGTTACTCGAGTACAGGCGTCACTGAAGCTTTCTTT.

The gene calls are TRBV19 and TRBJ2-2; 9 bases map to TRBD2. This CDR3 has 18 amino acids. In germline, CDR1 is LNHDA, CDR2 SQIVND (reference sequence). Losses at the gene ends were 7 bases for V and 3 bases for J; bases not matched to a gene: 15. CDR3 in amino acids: CASIRASRLAGDTGELFF. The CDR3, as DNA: TGTGCCAGTATCCGAGCAAGTAGGTTAGCGGGGGACACCGGGGAGCTGTTTTTT.

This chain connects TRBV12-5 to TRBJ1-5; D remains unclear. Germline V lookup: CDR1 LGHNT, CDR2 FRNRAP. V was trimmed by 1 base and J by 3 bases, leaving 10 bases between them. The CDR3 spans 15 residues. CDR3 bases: TGTGCTAGTGGTTTGGACAGCACCATCAATCAGCCCCAGCATTTT. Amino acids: CASGLDSTINQPQHF.

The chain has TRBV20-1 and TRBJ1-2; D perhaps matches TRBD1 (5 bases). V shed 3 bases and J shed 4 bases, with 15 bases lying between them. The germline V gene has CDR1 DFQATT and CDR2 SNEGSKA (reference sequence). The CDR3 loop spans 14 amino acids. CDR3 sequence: CSASELREGYGYTF. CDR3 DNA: TGCAGTGCTAGTGAGCTCAGGGAGGGCTATGGCTACACCTTC.

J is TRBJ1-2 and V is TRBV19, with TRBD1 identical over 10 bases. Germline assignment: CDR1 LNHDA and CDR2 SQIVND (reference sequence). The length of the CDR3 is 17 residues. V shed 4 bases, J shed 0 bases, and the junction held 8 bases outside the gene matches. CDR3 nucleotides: TGTGCCAGTAGTACACCCGGGACAGGGGTTACTAACTATGGCTACACCTTC. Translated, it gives CASSTPGTGVTNYGYTF. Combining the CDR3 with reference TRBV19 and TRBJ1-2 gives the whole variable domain DGGITQSPKYLFRKEGQNVTLSCEQNLNHDAMYWYRQDPGQGLRLIYYSQIVNDFQKGDIAEGYSVSREKKESFPLTVTSAQKNPTAFYLCASSTPGTGVTNYGYTFGSGTRLTVV.

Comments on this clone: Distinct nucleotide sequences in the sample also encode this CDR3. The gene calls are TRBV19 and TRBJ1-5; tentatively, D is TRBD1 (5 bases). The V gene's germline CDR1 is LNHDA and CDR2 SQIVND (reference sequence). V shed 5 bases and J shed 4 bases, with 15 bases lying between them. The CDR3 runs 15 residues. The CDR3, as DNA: TGTGCCAGTAGTTCAACAGGATTTGGAAATCAGCCCCAGCATTTT. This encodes CASSSTGFGNQPQHF.

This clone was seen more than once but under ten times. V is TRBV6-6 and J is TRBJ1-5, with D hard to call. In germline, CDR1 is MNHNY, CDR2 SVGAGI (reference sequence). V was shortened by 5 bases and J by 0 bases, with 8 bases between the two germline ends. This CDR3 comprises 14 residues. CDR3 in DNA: TGTGCCAGCAGTCATTATAATAGCAATCAGCCCCAGCATTTT. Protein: CASSHYNSNQPQHF.

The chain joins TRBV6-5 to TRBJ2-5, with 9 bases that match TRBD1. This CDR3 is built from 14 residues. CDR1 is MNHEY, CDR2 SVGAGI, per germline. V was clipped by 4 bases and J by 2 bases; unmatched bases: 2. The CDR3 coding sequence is TGTGCCAGCAGTTGGACAGGGGTTCAAGAGACCCAGTACTTC. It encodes CASSWTGVQETQYF.

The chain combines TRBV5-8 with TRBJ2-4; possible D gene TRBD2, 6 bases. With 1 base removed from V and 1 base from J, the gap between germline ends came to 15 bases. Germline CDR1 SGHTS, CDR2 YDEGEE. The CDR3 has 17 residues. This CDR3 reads CASSLLWEVVAKNIQYF. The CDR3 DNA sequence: TGTGCCAGCAGCTTGTTATGGGAGGTCGTGGCCAAAAACATTCAGTACTTC.

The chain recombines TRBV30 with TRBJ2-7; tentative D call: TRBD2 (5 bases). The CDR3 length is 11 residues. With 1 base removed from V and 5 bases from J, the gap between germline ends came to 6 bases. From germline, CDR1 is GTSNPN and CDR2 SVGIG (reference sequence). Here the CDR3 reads CAWSDGNEQYF. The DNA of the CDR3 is TGTGCCTGGAGTGACGGGAACGAGCAGTACTTC.

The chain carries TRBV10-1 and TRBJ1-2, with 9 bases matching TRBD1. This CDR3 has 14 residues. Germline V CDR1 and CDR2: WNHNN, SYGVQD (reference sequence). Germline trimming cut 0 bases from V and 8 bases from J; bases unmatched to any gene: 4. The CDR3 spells CASSESHRGQGYTF. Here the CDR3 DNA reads TGCGCCAGCAGTGAGTCCCACAGGGGGCAAGGCTACACCTTC.

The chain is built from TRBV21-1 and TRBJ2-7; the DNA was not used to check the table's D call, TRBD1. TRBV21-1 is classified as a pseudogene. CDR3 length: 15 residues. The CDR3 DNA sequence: TGTGCCAGCAGCAACCTCGGGACAGGGGTCAACGAGCAGTACTTC. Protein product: CASSNLGTGVNEQYF.

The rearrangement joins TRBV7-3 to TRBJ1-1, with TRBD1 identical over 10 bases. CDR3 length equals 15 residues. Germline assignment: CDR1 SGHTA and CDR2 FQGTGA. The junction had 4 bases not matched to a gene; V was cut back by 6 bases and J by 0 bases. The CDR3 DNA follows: TGTGCCAGCAGTCTGACAGGGGGCCTGAACACTGAAGCTTTCTTT. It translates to CASSLTGGLNTEAFF.

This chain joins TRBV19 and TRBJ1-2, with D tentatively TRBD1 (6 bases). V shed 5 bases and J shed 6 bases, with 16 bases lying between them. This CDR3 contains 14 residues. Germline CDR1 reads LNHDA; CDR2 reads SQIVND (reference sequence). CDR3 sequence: CASSVDRYYDGYTF. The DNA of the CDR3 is TGTGCCAGTAGTGTTGACAGGTATTATGATGGCTACACCTTC.

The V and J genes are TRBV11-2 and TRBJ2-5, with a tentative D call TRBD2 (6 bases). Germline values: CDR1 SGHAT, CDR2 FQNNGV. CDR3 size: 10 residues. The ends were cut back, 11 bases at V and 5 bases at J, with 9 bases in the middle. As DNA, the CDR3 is TGTGCCGGGGGGAAGGAGACCCAGTACTTC. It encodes CAGGKETQYF.

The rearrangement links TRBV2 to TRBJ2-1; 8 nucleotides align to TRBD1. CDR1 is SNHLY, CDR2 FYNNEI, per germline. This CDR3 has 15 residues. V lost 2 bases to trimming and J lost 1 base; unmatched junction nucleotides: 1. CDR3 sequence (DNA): TGTGCCAGCAGTGAACAGGGGGCTTCCTACAATGAGCAGTTCTTC. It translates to CASSEQGASYNEQFF.

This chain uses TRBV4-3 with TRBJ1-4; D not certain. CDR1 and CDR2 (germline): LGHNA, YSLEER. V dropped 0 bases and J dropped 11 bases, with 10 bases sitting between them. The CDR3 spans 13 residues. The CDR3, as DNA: TGCGCCAGCAGCCAAGACCTGGCGGGGAAACTGTTTTTT. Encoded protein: CASSQDLAGKLFF.